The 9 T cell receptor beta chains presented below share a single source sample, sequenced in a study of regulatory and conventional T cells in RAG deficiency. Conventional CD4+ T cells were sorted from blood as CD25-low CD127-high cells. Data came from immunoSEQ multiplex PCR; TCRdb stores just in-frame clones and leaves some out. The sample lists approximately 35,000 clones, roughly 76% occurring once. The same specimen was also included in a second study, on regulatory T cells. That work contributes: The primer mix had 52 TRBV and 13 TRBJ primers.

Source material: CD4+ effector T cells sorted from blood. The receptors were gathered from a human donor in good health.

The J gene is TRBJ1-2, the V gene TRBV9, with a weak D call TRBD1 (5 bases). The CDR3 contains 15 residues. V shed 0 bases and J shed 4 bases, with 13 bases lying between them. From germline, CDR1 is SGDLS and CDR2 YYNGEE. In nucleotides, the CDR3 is TGTGCCAGCAGCGTAGGGGGAGGGAGGGGCTATGGCTACACCTTC. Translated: CASSVGGGRGYGYTF.

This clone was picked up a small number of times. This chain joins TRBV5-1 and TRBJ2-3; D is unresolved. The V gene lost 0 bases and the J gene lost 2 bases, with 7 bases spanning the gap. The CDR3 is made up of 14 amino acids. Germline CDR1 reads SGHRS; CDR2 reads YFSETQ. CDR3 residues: CASSLGPTTDTQYF. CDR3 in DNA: TGCGCCAGCAGCTTGGGACCGACCACAGATACGCAGTATTTT.

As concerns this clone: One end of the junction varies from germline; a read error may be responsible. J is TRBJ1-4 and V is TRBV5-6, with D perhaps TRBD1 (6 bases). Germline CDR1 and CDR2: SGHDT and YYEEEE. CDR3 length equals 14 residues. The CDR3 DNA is TGTGCCAGCAGCTGGGACACCTCGAATGAAAACCTGTTTTTT. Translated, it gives CASSWDTSNENLFF.

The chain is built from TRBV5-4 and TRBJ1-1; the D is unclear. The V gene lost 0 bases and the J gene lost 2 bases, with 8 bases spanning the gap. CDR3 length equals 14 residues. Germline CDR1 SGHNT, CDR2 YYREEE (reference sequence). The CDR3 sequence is CASSLAPSNTEAFF. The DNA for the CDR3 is TGTGCCAGCAGCTTGGCCCCAAGTAACACTGAAGCTTTCTTT.

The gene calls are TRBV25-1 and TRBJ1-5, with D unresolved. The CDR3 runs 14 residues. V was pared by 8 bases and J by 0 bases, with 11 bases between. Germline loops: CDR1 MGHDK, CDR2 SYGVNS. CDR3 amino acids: CASAASNSNQPQHF. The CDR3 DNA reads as TGTGCCAGCGCGGCGAGCAATAGCAATCAGCCCCAGCATTTT.

Here the CDR3 reads CAWSRGASYGYTF. In DNA, the CDR3 is TGTGCCTGGAGTCGGGGGGCGAGCTATGGCTACACCTTC. J is TRBJ1-2 and V is TRBV30; a possible D gene is TRBD1 (6 bases). Looked up from germline, CDR1 is GTSNPN and CDR2 is SVGIG (reference sequence). The CDR3 consists of 13 residues. V lost 2 bases to trimming and J lost 4 bases, with 11 bases between them.

Here the CDR3 DNA reads TGTGCCAGCTGGCCAGGGGGCCCCATGAACACTGAAGCTTTCTTT. It translates to CASWPGGPMNTEAFF. The J gene is TRBJ1-1, the V gene TRBV6-5; 8 bases match TRBD1. CDR3 size: 15 residues. Per the germline V gene, CDR1 is MNHEY and CDR2 is SVGAGI. With 8 bases clipped from V and 0 bases from J, the junction kept 8 bases outside the gene matches.

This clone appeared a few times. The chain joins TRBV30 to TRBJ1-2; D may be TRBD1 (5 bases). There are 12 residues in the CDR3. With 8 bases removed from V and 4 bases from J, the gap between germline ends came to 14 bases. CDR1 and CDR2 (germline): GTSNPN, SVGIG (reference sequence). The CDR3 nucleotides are TGTGCCGGGACGCTAGAGGGCTATGGCTACACCTTC. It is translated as CAGTLEGYGYTF. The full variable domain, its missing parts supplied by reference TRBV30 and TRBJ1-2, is SQTIHQWPATLVQPVGSPLSLECTVEGTSNPNLYWYRQAAGRGLQLLFYSVGIGQISSEVPQNLSASRPQDRQFILSSKKLLLSDSGFYLCAGTLEGYGYTFGSGTRLTVV.

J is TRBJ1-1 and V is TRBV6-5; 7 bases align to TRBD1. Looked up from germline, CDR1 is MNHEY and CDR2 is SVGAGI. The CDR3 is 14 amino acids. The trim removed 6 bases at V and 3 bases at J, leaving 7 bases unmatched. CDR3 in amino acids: CASRADREDTEAFF. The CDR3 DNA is TGTGCCAGCAGGGCTGACAGGGAGGACACTGAAGCTTTCTTT.